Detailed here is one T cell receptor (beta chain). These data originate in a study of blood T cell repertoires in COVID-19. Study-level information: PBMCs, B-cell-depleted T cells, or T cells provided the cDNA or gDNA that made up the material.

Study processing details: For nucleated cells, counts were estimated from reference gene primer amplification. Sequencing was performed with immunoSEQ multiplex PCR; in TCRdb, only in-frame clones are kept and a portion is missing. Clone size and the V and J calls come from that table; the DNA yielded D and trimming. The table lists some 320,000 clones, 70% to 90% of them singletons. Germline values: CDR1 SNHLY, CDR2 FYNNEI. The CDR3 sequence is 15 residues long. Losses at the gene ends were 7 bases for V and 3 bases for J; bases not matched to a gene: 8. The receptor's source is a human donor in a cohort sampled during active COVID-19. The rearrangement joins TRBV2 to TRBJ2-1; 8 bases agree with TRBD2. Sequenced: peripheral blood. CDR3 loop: CASKAGGGNYNEQFF. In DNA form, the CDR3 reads TGTGCCAGCAAAGCCGGGGGGGGGAACTACAATGAGCAGTTCTTC. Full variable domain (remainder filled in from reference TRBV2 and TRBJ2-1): EPEVTQTPSHQVTQMGQEVILRCVPISNHLYFYWYRQILGQKVEFLVSFYNNEISEKSEIFDDQFSVERPDGSNFTLKIRSTKLEDSAMYFCASKAGGGNYNEQFFGPGTRLTVL.